This T cell receptor beta chain is drawn from a study of cytomegalovirus exposure and HLA in healthy donors. With regard to this clone: Its target is not known.

Study results and limitations: HLA alleles were associated with fewer than 20,000 TCR beta sequences in a later analysis at 0.05 false discovery rate. Roughly uniform sequencing depth across donors was assumed, possibly incorrectly.

PCR was performed using 60 Vbeta and 13 Jbeta primers. TCRdb's table, derived via immunoSEQ multiplex PCR, lists solely in-frame clones and lacks some. This table holds roughly 120,000 clones, about 80% found once. The receptor comes from a man younger than 45 in good health and CMV-seronegative. The sample was PBMCs.

CDR3 in amino acids: CASSLGGGEETQYF. In DNA form, the CDR3 reads TGTGCCAGCAGCTTAGGTGGGGGGGAAGAGACCCAGTACTTC. The V call is TRBV13, the J call TRBJ2-5, with TRBD2 matching over 7 bases. The ends lost 0 bases at V and 3 bases at J; junction bases unmatched: 1. This CDR3 contains 14 residues. Looked up from germline, CDR1 is PRHDT and CDR2 is FYEKMQ (reference sequence).